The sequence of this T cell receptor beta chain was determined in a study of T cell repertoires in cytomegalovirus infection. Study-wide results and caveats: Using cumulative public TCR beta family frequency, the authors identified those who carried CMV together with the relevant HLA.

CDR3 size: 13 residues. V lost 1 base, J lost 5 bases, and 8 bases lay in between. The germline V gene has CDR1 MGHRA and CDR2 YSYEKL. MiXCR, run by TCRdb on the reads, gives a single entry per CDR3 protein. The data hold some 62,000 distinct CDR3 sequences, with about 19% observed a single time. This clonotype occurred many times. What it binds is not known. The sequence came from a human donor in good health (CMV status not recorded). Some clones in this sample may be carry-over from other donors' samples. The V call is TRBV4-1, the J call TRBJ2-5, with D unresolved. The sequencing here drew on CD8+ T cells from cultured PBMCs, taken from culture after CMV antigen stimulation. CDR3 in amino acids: CASSQGGDETQYF. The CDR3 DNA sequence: TGCGCCAGCAGCCAAGGAGGCGACGAGACCCAGTACTTC.